These 23 T cell receptor beta chains were all obtained from the same sample, sequenced in a study of T cells in Graves' hyperthyroidism and ophthalmopathy. Amplified TCR beta CDR3 regions derived from RNA transcripts. Researchers ran a first-round RT-PCR on the TCR CDR3 using the HTBI primer set. TCRdb itself ran the multiplex PCR reads through MiXCR, one entry per CDR3 protein. The sample lists about 640,000 distinct CDR3 sequences, around 21% seen once, with approximately 30% in the top ten. Sequencing used blood. These TCRs come from a man aged 25 to 40 with Graves' ophthalmopathy.

This clonotype was seen a handful of times. This chain uses TRBV11-2 with TRBJ2-2, with TRBD1 as a possible D gene (6 bases). The CDR3 spans 15 residues. Germline-derived CDR1 and CDR2 are SGHAT and FQNNGV. V was cut by 5 bases and J by 2 bases, with 12 bases left in between. CDR3: CASSPLTGNTGELFF. For the CDR3, the DNA is TGTGCCAGCAGCCCCCTGACAGGAAACACCGGGGAGCTGTTTTTT.

In the case of this clonotype: This sequence may be a read error, since a much larger clone differs from it by one base. The chain combines TRBV6-2 or TRBV6-3 with TRBJ2-4; the D gene is possibly TRBD2 (6 bases). The CDR3 loop spans 18 amino acids. Germline assignment: CDR1 MNHEY and CDR2 SVGEGT. Here the CDR3 DNA reads TGTGCCAGCAGTTACTCTATCGTCAGCGCACTAGCCAAAACCATTCAGTACTTC. It is translated as CASSYSIVSALAKTIQYF.

This clonotype was counted between two and nine times. The V call is TRBV27, the J call TRBJ2-1, with 8 bases aligning to TRBD2. Germline assignment: CDR1 MNHEY and CDR2 SMNVEV (reference sequence). Trimming removed 3 bases from V and 6 bases from J; junction bases left unmatched: 10. This CDR3 has 16 residues. The CDR3 DNA reads as TGTGCCAGCAGTTTTGTCCCGGGACTAGTTACCAATGAGCAGTTCTTC. Encoded protein: CASSFVPGLVTNEQFF.

This clonotype was recorded only once. This chain connects TRBV3-1 to TRBJ1-4; D may be TRBD1 (5 bases). The CDR3 consists of 17 residues. The germline V and J ends were trimmed by 4 bases and 4 bases, with 19 bases remaining between them. CDR1 and CDR2 from the germline V gene are LGHDT and YNNKEL (reference sequence). The CDR3 nucleotides read TGTGCCAGCAGCCCTGGGGGACCTCAGCTCAGTAATGAAAAACTGTTTTTT. Its protein product is CASSPGGPQLSNEKLFF. Full variable domain (missing parts from reference TRBV3-1 and TRBJ1-4): DTAVSQTPKYLVTQMGNDKSIKCEQNLGHDTMYWYKQDSKKFLKIMFSYNNKELIINETVPNRFSPKSPDKAHLNLHINSLELGDSAVYFCASSPGGPQLSNEKLFFGSGTQLSVL.

This clonotype was counted many times. The rearrangement joins TRBV28 to TRBJ2-7; 9 nucleotides align to TRBD1. J lost 6 bases, V lost 6 bases, and 6 bases had no gene match. The CDR3 runs to 13 residues. Germline CDR1 is MDHEN and CDR2 is SYDVKM. This CDR3 is CASRGTGLLEQYF. The CDR3 bases are TGTGCCAGCAGAGGGACAGGGCTTCTCGAGCAGTACTTC.

This chain joins TRBV7-9 and TRBJ2-3; a weak D match, TRBD1 (5 bases). The V end lost 7 bases, the J end lost 4 bases, and 9 bases lay between the germline ends. The CDR3 sequence is 12 residues long. CDR1 SEHNR and CDR2 FQNEAQ come from the germline V gene (reference sequence). This CDR3 reads CASNLGADTQYF. The CDR3 DNA reads as TGTGCCAGCAACCTAGGGGCAGATACGCAGTATTTT.

This clonotype was counted a few times. The V call is TRBV11-3, the J call TRBJ2-1; D unresolved. The CDR3 length is 12 residues. Germline-derived CDR1 and CDR2 are SGHNT and YENEEA. V was clipped by 5 bases and J by 10 bases, with 12 bases between them. Written as DNA, the CDR3 is TGTGCCAGCAGCCCAGGCCGGTCGGAGCAGTTCTTC. Translated: CASSPGRSEQFF.

This clonotype has ten or more counts. The chain links TRBV11-2 to TRBJ2-7; weak D call: TRBD2 (5 bases). The ends were cut back, 5 bases at V and 3 bases at J, with 8 bases in the middle. Germline values: CDR1 SGHAT, CDR2 FQNNGV. This CDR3 spans 12 amino acids. CDR3 DNA: TGTGCCAGCAGCCGCGGGTTCTACGAGCAGTACTTC. This sequence encodes CASSRGFYEQYF.

This clonotype has only a few counts. This rearrangement joins TRBV29-1 to TRBJ2-1, with D maybe TRBD2 (5 bases). Germline CDR1 and CDR2: SQVTM and ANQGSEA. The CDR3 sequence is 17 residues long. V was pared by 3 bases and J by 4 bases, with 22 bases between. The CDR3 is CSVDNWPGSEGYNEQFF. CDR3 DNA sequence: TGCAGCGTTGACAATTGGCCGGGGTCGGAAGGTTACAATGAGCAGTTCTTC.

The table lists this clonotype with many counts. This CDR3 reads CASSGESPDTQYF. The CDR3 DNA is TGTGCCAGCAGTGGAGAGAGCCCAGATACGCAGTATTTT. This chain joins TRBV2 and TRBJ2-3; no clear D. This CDR3 comprises 13 residues. V dropped 4 bases and J dropped 4 bases, with 9 bases sitting between them. Germline V gene data show CDR1 as SNHLY and CDR2 as FYNNEI. Complete variable domain (other parts from reference TRBV2 and TRBJ2-3): EPEVTQTPSHQVTQMGQEVILRCVPISNHLYFYWYRQILGQKVEFLVSFYNNEISEKSEIFDDQFSVERPDGSNFTLKIRSTKLEDSAMYFCASSGESPDTQYFGPGTRLTVL.

V is TRBV4-2 and J is TRBJ1-2; the D is unclear. Trimming shortened V by 0 bases and J by 8 bases, and 13 bases separated the two germline ends. CDR3 size: 14 residues. CDR1 and CDR2 from the germline V gene are LGHNA and YNFKEQ. This CDR3 is CASSQDSARGGYTF. As DNA, the CDR3 is TGTGCCAGCAGCCAAGATTCAGCGAGAGGAGGCTACACCTTC.

This clonotype was seen more than once but under ten times. J is TRBJ2-7 and V is TRBV27, with TRBD1 as a possible D gene (6 bases). Deletions cut 5 bases from V and 3 bases from J, with 11 bases between. The V gene's germline CDR1 is MNHEY and CDR2 SMNVEV (reference sequence). CDR3 size: 13 residues. CDR3: CASSNWDNYEQYF. The CDR3 DNA is TGTGCCAGCAGTAACTGGGACAACTACGAGCAGTACTTC.

In this sample, this clonotype turned up many times. The rearrangement links TRBV28 to TRBJ1-5; D not certain. Germline assignment: CDR1 MDHEN and CDR2 SYDVKM. The CDR3 runs to 17 residues. V was clipped by 2 bases and J by 7 bases, with 21 bases between them. CDR3 coding DNA: TGTGCCAGCAGTTTAAGAGGGTCGACCTGGGCGGGACAGCCCCAGCATTTT. Translated: CASSLRGSTWAGQPQHF.

The chain couples TRBV12-3 or TRBV12-4 to TRBJ2-1, with 8 bases identical to TRBD2. V lost 3 bases, J lost 3 bases, and 4 bases stayed unmatched. The CDR3 runs to 15 residues. The CDR3 nucleotides read TGTGCCAGCAGTTTGGAGCGGGAGTTCTACAATGAGCAGTTCTTC. This sequence encodes CASSLEREFYNEQFF.

The genes are TRBV29-1 and TRBJ1-1; D is unresolved. V was trimmed by 3 bases and J by 11 bases, leaving 13 bases between them. Germline CDR1 reads SQVTM; CDR2 reads ANQGSEA. This CDR3 region has 11 residues. The CDR3 loop reads CSVEMGYGAFF. The CDR3 nucleotides are TGCAGCGTTGAGATGGGGTATGGCGCTTTCTTT.

This clonotype was seen ten or more times. V and J are TRBV11-2 and TRBJ2-7; 9 bases are a match to TRBD2. The CDR3 is 14 residues long. CDR1 SGHAT and CDR2 FQNNGV come from the germline V gene. The ends lost 5 bases at V and 7 bases at J; junction bases unmatched: 9. CDR3 amino acids: CASSRSGRLGEQYF. CDR3 nucleotide sequence: TGTGCCAGCAGCCGCAGCGGGAGGTTGGGGGAGCAGTACTTC.

Only a few counts were recorded for this clonotype. The rearrangement joins TRBV27 to TRBJ2-5; no clear D. Trimming cost V 5 bases and J 5 bases, with 12 bases left between them. Germline V gene sequence: CDR1 MNHEY, CDR2 SMNVEV (reference sequence). The CDR3 runs 13 residues. The CDR3 DNA sequence: TGTGCCAGCAGTCCCCCCCGGGCCGAGACCCAGTACTTC. It encodes CASSPPRAETQYF.

This clonotype has ten or more counts. This chain uses TRBV27 with TRBJ2-5; tentatively, D is TRBD2 (6 bases). CDR1 MNHEY and CDR2 SMNVEV come from the germline V gene (reference sequence). The CDR3 runs to 15 residues. V was trimmed by 1 base and J by 4 bases, leaving 13 bases between them. CDR3 sequence: CASSLYGSRGETQYF. CDR3 DNA: TGTGCCAGCAGTTTATACGGGAGTCGAGGAGAGACCCAGTACTTC.

The V gene is TRBV12-3 or TRBV12-4, the J gene TRBJ1-5; perhaps TRBD1 as D (5 bases). The ends were cut back, 5 bases at V and 1 base at J, with 9 bases in the middle. This CDR3 has 14 amino acids. The CDR3 protein is CASSNGASNQPQHF. CDR3 coding DNA: TGTGCCAGCAGTAACGGGGCCAGCAATCAGCCCCAGCATTTT.

The gene calls are TRBV18 and TRBJ2-5; perhaps TRBD2 as D (5 bases). CDR3 length: 15 residues. V lost 3 bases, J lost 7 bases, and 18 bases lay in between. Germline V gene lookup returns CDR1 KGHSH and CDR2 LQKENI. The DNA for the CDR3 is TGTGCCAGCTCACCGAGGACGGGAAGGGCGGGGACCCAGTACTTC. It encodes CASSPRTGRAGTQYF.

The sample holds one count of this clonotype. V usage is TRBV5-6 and J usage is TRBJ2-7; 11 bases map to TRBD1. With V trimmed by 0 bases and J by 5 bases, 4 bases remained unmatched. The CDR3 runs 15 residues. Germline V gene sequence: CDR1 SGHDT, CDR2 YYEEEE. CDR3 bases: TGTGCCAGCAGCTTGGGGACAGGGGGCATCAACGAGCAGTACTTC. Its protein is CASSLGTGGINEQYF.

This clonotype has a handful of counts. Germline is not matched at one junction end, which may reflect a read error. The CDR3 spells CASSVEGGASAGELFF. CDR3 in DNA: TGTGCCAGCAGCGTAGAAGGGGGCGCCTCGGCCGGGGAGCTGTTTTTT. This sequence joins TRBV5-1 and TRBJ2-2; 7 positions agree with TRBD1. The CDR3 has 16 residues. Per the germline V gene, CDR1 is SGHRS and CDR2 is YFSETQ.

This clonotype has a handful of counts. The chain combines TRBV5-1 with TRBJ2-5; D possibly uses TRBD1 or TRBD2 (5 bases each). The CDR3 covers 20 residues. V was shortened by 4 bases and J by 0 bases, with 28 bases between the two germline ends. CDR1 SGHRS and CDR2 YFSETQ come from the germline V gene. CDR3 sequence (DNA): TGCGCCAGCAGCACCTCGGGGCCGTTTGATCGTCGGTCTTACCAAGAGACCCAGTACTTC. Protein product: CASSTSGPFDRRSYQETQYF. The variable domain in full, completed from reference TRBV5-1 and TRBJ2-5, reads KAGVTQTPRYLIKTRGQQVTLSCSPISGHRSVSWYQQTPGQGLQFLFEYFSETQRNKGNFPGRFSGRQFSNSRSEMNVSTLELGDSALYLCASSTSGPFDRRSYQETQYFGPGTRLLVL.